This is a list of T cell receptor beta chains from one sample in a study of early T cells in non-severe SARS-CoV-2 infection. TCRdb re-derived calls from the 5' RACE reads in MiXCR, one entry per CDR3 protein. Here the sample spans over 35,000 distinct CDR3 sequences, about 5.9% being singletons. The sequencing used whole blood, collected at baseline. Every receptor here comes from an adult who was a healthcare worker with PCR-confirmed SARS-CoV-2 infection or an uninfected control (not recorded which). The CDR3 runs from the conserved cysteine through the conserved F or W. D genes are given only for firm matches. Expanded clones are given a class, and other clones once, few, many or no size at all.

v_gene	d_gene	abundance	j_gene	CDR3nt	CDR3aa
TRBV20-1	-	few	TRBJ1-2	TGCAGTGCTCTGCGGGGGATAGGGGTAATCAACTATGGCTACACCTTC	CSALRGIGVINYGYTF
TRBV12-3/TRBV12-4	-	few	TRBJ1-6	TGTGCCAGCAGTTTCTCAGGCGGGGGAAATTCACCCCTCCACTTT	CASSFSGGGNSPLHF
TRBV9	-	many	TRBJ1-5	TGTGCCAGCAGCGTAGGGGCCGGACATCAGCCCCAGCATTTT	CASSVGAGHQPQHF
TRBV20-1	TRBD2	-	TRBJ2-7	TGCAGTGCTAGAGGGACTAGCGGGGTTGAGGAGCAGTACTTC	CSARGTSGVEEQYF
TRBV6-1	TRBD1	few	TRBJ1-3	TGTGCCAGCAGTGATCGGGACAGCTCTGGAAACACCATATATTTT	CASSDRDSSGNTIYF
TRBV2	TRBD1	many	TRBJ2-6	TGTGCCAGCAGTGGACAGGGGTTCTCTGGGGCCAACGTCCTGACTTTC	CASSGQGFSGANVLTF
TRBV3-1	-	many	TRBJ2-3	TGTGCCAGCAGCCAAGAGGAGGACTGGACAGATACGCAGTATTTT	CASSQEEDWTDTQYF
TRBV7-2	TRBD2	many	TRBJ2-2	TGTGCCAGCAGCTTAGGGCGACTAGCGGCGACCGGGGAGCTGTTTTTT	CASSLGRLAATGELFF
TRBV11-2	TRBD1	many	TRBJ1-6	TGTGCCAGCAGCCGACAGGGTTGGAATTCACCCCTCCACTTT	CASSRQGWNSPLHF
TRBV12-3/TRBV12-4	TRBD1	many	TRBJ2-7	TGTGCCAGCAGCCCCCGGACAGGGTTGATCCCGGACTTGGAGCAGTACTTC	CASSPRTGLIPDLEQYF
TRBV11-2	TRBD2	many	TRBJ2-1	TGTGCCAGCAGCAGAGCGGGGGGGCCTTGGAATGAGCAGTTCTTC	CASSRAGGPWNEQFF
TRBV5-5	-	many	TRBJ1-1	TGTGCCAGCAGCTTGTGGAGGGGAACTGAAGCTTTCTTT	CASSLWRGTEAFF
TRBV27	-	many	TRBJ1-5	TGTGCCAGCAGTTTTGGAGGACCTATTAATCAGCCCCAGCATTTT	CASSFGGPINQPQHF
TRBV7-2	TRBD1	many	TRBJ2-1	TGTGCCAGCAGCATTGGGACAGGGGCCCAATATGAGCAGTTCTTC	CASSIGTGAQYEQFF
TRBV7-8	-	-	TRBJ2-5	TGTGCCAGCAGCTTAGCCCCAGGGCAAGAGACCCAGTACTTC	CASSLAPGQETQYF
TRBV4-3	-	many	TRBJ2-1	TGCGCCAGCAGCCAAGATTCGCATGGGTCCTACAATGAGCAGTTCTTC	CASSQDSHGSYNEQFF
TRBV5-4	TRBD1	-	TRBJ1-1	TGTGCCAGCAGCTTAGCCGCCAGACAGGGGGGGACTGAAGCTTTCTTT	CASSLAARQGGTEAFF
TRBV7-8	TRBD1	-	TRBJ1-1	TGTGCCAGCAGCTTAGGCGGACAGGACCTCTCTGAAGCTTTCTTT	CASSLGGQDLSEAFF
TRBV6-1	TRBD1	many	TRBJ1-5	TGTGCCAGCAGAGGGGGCGATCAGCCCCAGCATTTT	CASRGGDQPQHF
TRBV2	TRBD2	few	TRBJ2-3	TGTGCCAGTCGATCCGGGACTAGCGGCACAGATACGCAGTATTTT	CASRSGTSGTDTQYF
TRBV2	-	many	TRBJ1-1	TGTGCCAGCAGTCCCTCATTGGAAGCTTTCTTT	CASSPSLEAFF
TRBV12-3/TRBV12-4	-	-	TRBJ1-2	TGTGCCAGCGGATTAGGACAGACTAACTATGGCTACACCTTC	CASGLGQTNYGYTF
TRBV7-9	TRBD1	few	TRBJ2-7	TGTGCCAGCAGCAGTCCCGGACAGGGAGGCGAGCAGTACTTC	CASSSPGQGGEQYF
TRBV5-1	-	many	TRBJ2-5	TGCGCCAGCAGCTATTATCCAGGTGGGGAGACCCAGTACTTC	CASSYYPGGETQYF
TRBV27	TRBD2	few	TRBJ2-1	TGTGCCAGCAGTTTATTGGGGCTAGCGGGGGGCAGGGCTTACAATGAGCAGTTCTTC	CASSLLGLAGGRAYNEQFF
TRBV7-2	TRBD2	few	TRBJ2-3	TGTGCCAGCAGGCCGCAGCGGGGCAGCACAGATACGCAGTATTTT	CASRPQRGSTDTQYF
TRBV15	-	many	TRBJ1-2	TGTGCCACCAGCAGAGACCGACAGTATGGCTACACCTTC	CATSRDRQYGYTF
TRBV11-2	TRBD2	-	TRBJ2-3	TGTGCCAGCAGCTTAGCCGGACTAGCGGGGGGGCAAGATACGCAGTATTTT	CASSLAGLAGGQDTQYF
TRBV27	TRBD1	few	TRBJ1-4	TGTGCCAGCAGTCTCCGGGACAGGGGGCGCGAAAAACTGTTTTTT	CASSLRDRGREKLFF
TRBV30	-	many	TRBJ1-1	TGTGCCTGGAGTGTACTGCCCCAGGGAGAAGACACTGAAGCTTTCTTT	CAWSVLPQGEDTEAFF
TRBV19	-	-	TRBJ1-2	TGTGCCAGTAGTACCGGGGGGGATTTTTATGGCTACACCTTC	CASSTGGDFYGYTF
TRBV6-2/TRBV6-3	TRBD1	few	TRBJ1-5	TGTGCCAGCAGTTACACAGGGACAGCTAATCAGCCCCAGCATTTT	CASSYTGTANQPQHF
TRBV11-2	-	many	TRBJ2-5	TGTGCCAGCAGCTTAGCAGGGAAAGAGACCCAGTACTTC	CASSLAGKETQYF
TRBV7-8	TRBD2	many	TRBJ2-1	TGTGCCAGCAGCCCCGCCGGGACTAGCAATGAGCAGTTCTTC	CASSPAGTSNEQFF
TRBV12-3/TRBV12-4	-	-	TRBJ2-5	TGTGCCAGCAGTTATTGGGGAGAGACCCAGTACTTC	CASSYWGETQYF
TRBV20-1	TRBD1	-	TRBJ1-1	TGCAGTGCTAGAGATCTGAGGGGGCCGACTGAAGCTTTCTTT	CSARDLRGPTEAFF
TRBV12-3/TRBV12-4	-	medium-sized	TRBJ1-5	TGTGCCAGCAGCCCCGCAGGGGAGGATGGCAATCAGCCCCAGCATTTT	CASSPAGEDGNQPQHF